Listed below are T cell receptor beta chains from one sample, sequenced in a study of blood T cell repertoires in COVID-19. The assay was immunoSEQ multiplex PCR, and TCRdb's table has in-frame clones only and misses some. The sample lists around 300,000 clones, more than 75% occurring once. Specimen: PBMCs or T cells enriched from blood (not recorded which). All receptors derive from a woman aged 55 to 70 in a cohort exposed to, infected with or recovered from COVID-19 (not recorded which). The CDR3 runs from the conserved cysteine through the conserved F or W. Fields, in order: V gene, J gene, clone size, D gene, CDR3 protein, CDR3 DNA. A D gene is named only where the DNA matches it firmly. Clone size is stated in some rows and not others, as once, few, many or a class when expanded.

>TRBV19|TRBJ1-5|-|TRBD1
CASSTGTEWDQPQHF
TGTGCCAGTAGTACCGGGACAGAGTGGGATCAGCCCCAGCATTTT
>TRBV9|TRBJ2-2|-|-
CASSVATREWDTGELFF
TGTGCCAGCAGCGTAGCTACCAGGGAATGGGACACCGGGGAGCTGTTTTTT
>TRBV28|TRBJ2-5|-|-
CASSFNLQETQYF
TGTGCCAGCAGTTTTAATCTGCAAGAGACCCAGTACTTC
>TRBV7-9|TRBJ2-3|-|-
CASSLAGGGSDTQYF
TGTGCCAGCAGCTTAGCTGGTGGGGGGTCAGATACGCAGTATTTT
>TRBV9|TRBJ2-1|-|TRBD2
CASSPAGGYNEQFF
TGTGCCAGCAGCCCAGCGGGGGGCTACAATGAGCAGTTCTTC
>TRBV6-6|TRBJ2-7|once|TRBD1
CASTQPGGYEQYF
TGTGCCAGCACCCAGCCAGGGGGCTACGAGCAGTACTTC
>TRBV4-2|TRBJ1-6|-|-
CASSGRVGQSISPLHF
TGTGCCAGCAGCGGACGAGTCGGACAGAGTATTTCACCCCTCCACTTT
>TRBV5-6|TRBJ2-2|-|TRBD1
CASSLGDRRYTGELFF
TGTGCCAGCAGCTTGGGGGACAGGAGATACACCGGGGAGCTGTTTTTT
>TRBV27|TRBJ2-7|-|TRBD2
CASRGLAGGAYEQYF
TGTGCCAGCAGGGGACTAGCGGGAGGGGCCTACGAGCAGTACTTC
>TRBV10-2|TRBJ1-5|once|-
CASSEGGGSRGAIQPQHF
TGCGCCAGCAGTGAGGGGGGGGGCAGTAGGGGGGCAATTCAGCCCCAGCATTTT
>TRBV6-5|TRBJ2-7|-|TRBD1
CASKPRDSLYEQYF
TGTGCCAGCAAACCCCGGGACAGCTTATACGAGCAGTACTTC
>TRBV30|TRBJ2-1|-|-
CAWSAQGGNEQFF
TGTGCCTGGAGTGCCCAAGGAGGGAATGAGCAGTTCTTC
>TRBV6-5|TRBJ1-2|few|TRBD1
CASRPGTGTYGYTF
TGTGCCAGCAGACCCGGGACAGGGACATATGGCTACACCTTC
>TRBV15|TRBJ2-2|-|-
CATSRDQLRVGELFF
TGTGCCACCAGCAGAGATCAATTGCGAGTCGGGGAGCTGTTTTTT
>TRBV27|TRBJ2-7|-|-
CASSSIWTVFSEQYF
TGTGCCAGCAGTTCCATATGGACAGTCTTCTCCGAGCAGTACTTC
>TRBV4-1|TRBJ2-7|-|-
CASSQEGSWNSGTMTYEQYF
TGCGCCAGCAGCCAAGAGGGGTCTTGGAATTCCGGGACAATGACCTACGAGCAGTACTTC
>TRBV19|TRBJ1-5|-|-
CASSTKTDQPQHF
TGTGCCAGTAGTACCAAAACAGATCAGCCCCAGCATTTT
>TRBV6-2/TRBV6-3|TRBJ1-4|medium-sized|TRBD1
CASSYGTENEKLFF
TGTGCCAGCAGTTACGGGACAGAGAATGAAAAACTGTTTTTT
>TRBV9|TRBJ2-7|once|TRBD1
CASSAGDSSPSF
TGTGCCAGCAGCGCCGGGGACAGCTCCCCTTCCTTC
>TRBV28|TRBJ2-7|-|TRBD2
CASRGAGITSYEQYF
TGTGCCAGCAGGGGAGCGGGGATAACCTCTTACGAGCAGTACTTC
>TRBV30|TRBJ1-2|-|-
CAWSVPATGGYGYTF
TGTGCCTGGAGTGTCCCCGCGACAGGCGGCTATGGCTACACCTTC
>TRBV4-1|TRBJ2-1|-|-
CASSQGSGPSYEQFF
TGCGCCAGCAGCCAAGGTAGTGGACCTAGCTATGAGCAGTTCTTC
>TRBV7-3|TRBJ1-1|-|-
CASSLAGEMTEAFF
TGTGCCAGCAGCTTAGCAGGGGAAATGACTGAAGCTTTCTTT